Shown below are 29 T cell receptor beta chains from a single sample sequenced in a study of shared T cell receptors in the human thymus. Libraries were prepared by immunoSEQ multiplex PCR; TCRdb keeps only in-frame clonotypes and omits some of them. The table includes 500,000 to 850,000 clones, around 87% detected once. These sequences were also reported in another study, on human thymus T cells.

What was sequenced was thymocytes. The receptors were gathered from a boy in the first two years of life with a congenital heart defect.

This chain uses TRBV6-5 with TRBJ2-7; 8 nucleotides match TRBD1. Trimming at V came to 2 bases and at J to 5 bases, leaving 8 bases not matched to a gene. The length of the CDR3 is 15 residues. Germline values: CDR1 MNHEY, CDR2 SVGAGI. DNA of the CDR3: TGTGCCAGCAGTTACCGGACAGGGACTCTCCACGAGCAGTACTTC. Its translation is CASSYRTGTLHEQYF.

This sequence joins TRBV14 and TRBJ2-1, with TRBD2 identical over 7 bases. This CDR3 contains 15 residues. The germline V gene encodes CDR1 SGHDN and CDR2 FVKESK. V dropped 0 bases and J dropped 4; count of bases not matched to a gene: 3. The CDR3 region has the DNA TGTGCCAGCAGCCAAGATAGGCGGGAGTACAATGAGCAGTTCTTC. This translates into CASSQDRREYNEQFF.

This rearrangement joins TRBV6-5 to TRBJ1-5, with a tentative D call TRBD1 (5 bases). Trimming removed 2 bases at V and 6 bases at J, with 8 bases between. Looked up from germline, CDR1 is MNHEY and CDR2 is SVGAGI. This CDR3 region has 13 residues. The CDR3 spells CASSYRGGQPQHF. The CDR3 DNA reads as TGTGCCAGCAGTTACAGGGGAGGTCAGCCCCAGCATTTT.

This chain joins TRBV2 and TRBJ2-3; D unclear. V was trimmed by 1 base and J by 2 bases, leaving 10 bases between them. Germline V gene lookup returns CDR1 SNHLY and CDR2 FYNNEI. There are 15 residues in the CDR3. As DNA, the CDR3 is TGTGCCAGCAGTGAAGGGTACATGAACACAGATACGCAGTATTTT. Amino acids: CASSEGYMNTDTQYF.

V is TRBV4-2 and J is TRBJ1-5; a possible D gene is TRBD1 (6 bases). The CDR3 loop spans 16 amino acids. The germline V gene has CDR1 LGHNA and CDR2 YNFKEQ. V lost 0 bases and J 6 bases, leaving 15 bases between the germline ends. CDR3 bases: TGTGCCAGCAGCCAAGATAGGGGGGGGCAGAGTCAGCCCCAGCATTTT. The encoded protein is CASSQDRGGQSQPQHF.

The chain combines TRBV6-1 with TRBJ1-5; the D is unclear. Germline assignment: CDR1 MNHNS and CDR2 SASEGT. With 8 bases removed from V and 3 bases from J, the gap between germline ends came to 8 bases. This CDR3 contains 12 residues. Here the CDR3 DNA reads TGTGCCAGCGGAGAAAACAATCAGCCCCAGCATTTT. Translating gives CASGENNQPQHF.

The J gene is TRBJ2-5, the V gene TRBV6-1; 7 nucleotides match TRBD1. The length of the CDR3 is 15 residues. In germline, CDR1 is MNHNS, CDR2 SASEGT. The junction had 14 bases not matched to a gene; V was cut back by 4 bases and J by 9 bases. The CDR3 reads CASSVPPPVDRPQYF. CDR3 DNA: TGTGCCAGCAGTGTCCCCCCGCCCGTGGACAGGCCCCAGTACTTC.

This chain links TRBV6-5 with TRBJ2-7; D unclear. The germline gives CDR1 MNHEY, CDR2 SVGAGI. The CDR3 runs 11 residues. V lost 5 bases to trimming and J lost 5 bases, with 7 bases between them. CDR3 bases: TGTGCCAGCAGTGCCGGTAACGAGCAGTACTTC. It is translated as CASSAGNEQYF.

This clone appeared once. This chain uses TRBV15 with TRBJ1-1, with TRBD1 matching over 9 bases. J gave up 6 bases and V 4 bases, and 9 bases lay outside the gene matches. The CDR3 spans 15 residues. Germline assignment: CDR1 LNHNV and CDR2 YYDKDF (reference sequence). CDR3 sequence (DNA): TGTGCCACCAGCAAGACCCCGGGACAGGGCTCTGAAGCTTTCTTT. It codes for CATSKTPGQGSEAFF.

The J gene is TRBJ1-1, the V gene TRBV18; TRBD1 matches at 9 bases. The CDR3 totals 14 residues. Germline CDR1 is KGHSH and CDR2 is LQKENI. Trimming cost V 2 bases and J 5 bases; bases outside gene matches: 3. The CDR3 reads CASSPDRGVTEAFF. The CDR3 DNA sequence: TGTGCCAGCTCACCAGACAGGGGGGTAACTGAAGCTTTCTTT.

The chain links TRBV6-4 to TRBJ2-3; 11 bases agree with TRBD2. V lost 6 bases and J lost 3; bases outside the gene matches: 5. Looked up from germline, CDR1 is MRHNA and CDR2 is SNTAGT. This CDR3 spans 15 amino acids. CDR3 protein: CASRSSGRVTDTQYF. The CDR3 region has the DNA TGTGCCAGCAGGAGTAGCGGGAGGGTGACAGATACGCAGTATTTT.

Concerning this clone itself: Other DNA sequences in this specimen translate into the identical CDR3. The V gene is TRBV5-4, the J gene TRBJ1-5; 9 nucleotides line up with TRBD1. With 5 bases clipped from V and 0 bases from J, the junction kept 6 bases outside the gene matches. The CDR3 is 16 amino acids. Germline V CDR1 and CDR2: SGHNT, YYREEE (reference sequence). Here the CDR3 reads CASSFTGGVSNQPQHF. CDR3 sequence (DNA): TGTGCCAGCAGTTTTACAGGGGGCGTTAGCAATCAGCCCCAGCATTTT. Full variable domain (outside the CDR3, taken from reference TRBV5-4 and TRBJ1-5): ETGVTQSPTHLIKTRGQQVTLRCSSQSGHNTVSWYQQALGQGPQFIFQYYREEENGRGNFPPRFSGLQFPNYSSELNVNALELDDSALYLCASSFTGGVSNQPQHFGDGTRLSIL.

The rearrangement uses TRBV27 and TRBJ1-2; weak D call: TRBD1 (6 bases). Germline loops: CDR1 MNHEY, CDR2 SMNVEV (reference sequence). Trimming stripped 1 base from V and 3 bases from J, with 9 bases between. The CDR3 spans 14 residues. CDR3 sequence: CASSLFQGYYGYTF. The CDR3 region has the DNA TGTGCCAGCAGTTTATTCCAGGGGTACTATGGCTACACCTTC.

This clone appeared once. This sample includes further DNA sequences coding for the same CDR3. The rearrangement links TRBV28 to TRBJ1-5; 9 nucleotides line up with TRBD1. Germline values: CDR1 MDHEN, CDR2 SYDVKM. After removal of 6 bases from V and 6 bases from J, the junction contained 6 bases not matched to a gene. This CDR3 is 14 amino acids long. CDR3 nucleotide sequence: TGTGCCAGCAGCTTACAGGGGGCGGGTCAGCCCCAGCATTTT. It yields the protein CASSLQGAGQPQHF.

The chain has TRBV23-1 and TRBJ1-1; D possibly corresponds to TRBD1 (6 bases). TRBV23-1 is reported as an ORF; its role is uncertain. V lost 2 bases and J 1 base, leaving 17 bases between the germline ends. This CDR3 region has 17 residues. The CDR3 here is CASSQPLGGAGNTEAFF. CDR3 DNA: TGCGCCAGCAGTCAACCCTTGGGGGGGGCCGGGAACACTGAAGCTTTCTTT.

This chain links TRBV7-2 with TRBJ2-7; 10 nucleotides align to TRBD1. V was clipped by 4 bases and J by 10 bases; unmatched bases: 10. This CDR3 region has 14 residues. Germline assignment: CDR1 SGHTA and CDR2 FQGNSA. CDR3 amino acids: CASSSDRGRHGQYF. The CDR3 region has the DNA TGTGCCAGCAGCTCAGACAGGGGGCGCCATGGCCAGTACTTC.

J is TRBJ1-2 and V is TRBV4-1; 7 nucleotides agree with TRBD1. CDR3 length: 14 amino acids. The trim removed 1 base at V and 3 bases at J, leaving 2 bases unmatched. CDR1 MGHRA and CDR2 YSYEKL come from the germline V gene. In DNA, the CDR3 is TGCGCCAGCAGCCAAGGGGGACAGCACTATGGCTACACCTTC. This sequence encodes CASSQGGQHYGYTF.

This chain links TRBV4-3 with TRBJ1-2, with D uncertain. The CDR3 runs to 15 residues. The ends were cut back, 0 bases at V and 6 bases at J, with 14 bases in the middle. CDR1 is LGHNA and CDR2 is YSLEER in the germline V gene. CDR3 DNA sequence: TGCGCCAGCAGCCAAGATGGGAGGCGCGGCAATGGCTACACCTTC. Amino acids: CASSQDGRRGNGYTF.

J is TRBJ2-7 and V is TRBV5-4; 10 nucleotides agree with TRBD1. The junction had 11 bases not matched to a gene; V was cut back by 4 bases and J by 4 bases. This CDR3 has 16 amino acids. Germline V gives CDR1 SGHNT, CDR2 YYREEE (reference sequence). CDR3 nucleotides: TGTGCCAGCAGCAGCTACCGGGACAGGGGAGATTACGAGCAGTACTTC. As protein: CASSSYRDRGDYEQYF.

V is TRBV7-9 and J is TRBJ2-7; no definite D call. CDR3 length: 14 amino acids. V was trimmed by 4 bases and J by 3 bases, leaving 13 bases between them. Germline assignment: CDR1 SEHNR and CDR2 FQNEAQ (reference sequence). Here the CDR3 DNA reads TGTGCCAGCAGCTCCCCGTTTACAGTCTACGAGCAGTACTTC. It codes for CASSSPFTVYEQYF.

V gene TRBV28 combines with J gene TRBJ2-7; 7 bases are a match to TRBD1. V lost 4 bases and J lost 1; bases outside the gene matches: 1. The CDR3 is 13 residues long. CDR1 MDHEN and CDR2 SYDVKM come from the germline V gene. The CDR3 loop reads CASSYRGSYEQYF. The CDR3 DNA sequence: TGTGCCAGCAGTTACAGGGGATCCTACGAGCAGTACTTC.

The rearrangement joins TRBV11-2 to TRBJ2-5; no clear D. The length of the CDR3 is 13 residues. V was shortened by 5 bases and J by 4 bases, with 11 bases between the two germline ends. CDR1 is SGHAT, CDR2 FQNNGV, per germline. The CDR3 nucleotides are TGTGCCAGCAGCCTTCGGGTGGGAGAGACCCAGTACTTC. This gives the protein CASSLRVGETQYF. Based on the CDR3 plus reference TRBV11-2 and TRBJ2-5, the full variable domain is EAGVAQSPRYKIIEKRQSVAFWCNPISGHATLYWYQQILGQGPKLLIQFQNNGVVDDSQLPKDRFSAERLKGVDSTLKIQPAKLEDSAVYLCASSLRVGETQYFGPGTRLLVL.

The sample holds one count of this clone. The rearrangement uses TRBV15 and TRBJ2-7, with D possibly being TRBD2 (5 bases). V was clipped by 3 bases and J by 2 bases, with 11 bases between them. The CDR3 totals 14 residues. Germline V gene data show CDR1 as LNHNV and CDR2 as YYDKDF (reference sequence). CDR3 nucleotides: TGTGCCACCAGCAGGATGGACGGGACCTACGAGCAGTACTTC. It codes for CATSRMDGTYEQYF.

This sequence joins TRBV5-4 and TRBJ2-3, with 7 bases lining up with TRBD2. There are 14 residues in the CDR3. CDR1 is SGHNT and CDR2 is YYREEE in the germline V gene (reference sequence). The V segment lost 5 bases and the J segment 12 bases; nucleotides outside the gene matches: 15. The CDR3 bases are TGTGCCAGCAGTATCAGTTCTCGGGGGGTGGCCCAGTATTTT. It is translated as CASSISSRGVAQYF.

The chain carries TRBV29-1 and TRBJ2-1, with 12 bases fitting TRBD2. The CDR3 extends over 16 amino acids. Germline trimming cut 6 bases from V and 0 bases from J; bases unmatched to any gene: 6. Per the germline V gene, CDR1 is SQVTM and CDR2 is ANQGSEA. CDR3 amino acids: CSVLGLAGSSYNEQFF. CDR3 DNA: TGCAGCGTGCTGGGACTAGCGGGCAGCTCCTACAATGAGCAGTTCTTC.

This chain links TRBV7-9 with TRBJ1-1; TRBD1 aligns across 7 bases. Germline trimming cut 6 bases from V and 5 bases from J; bases unmatched to any gene: 9. Per the germline V gene, CDR1 is SEHNR and CDR2 is FQNEAQ (reference sequence). This CDR3 comprises 14 residues. The CDR3 is CASSQNRGGTEAFF. As DNA, the CDR3 is TGTGCCAGCAGTCAAAACAGGGGAGGAACTGAAGCTTTCTTT.

The chain has TRBV4-1 and TRBJ2-7; TRBD2 aligns across 10 bases. Germline values: CDR1 MGHRA, CDR2 YSYEKL. The CDR3 runs 16 residues. With V trimmed by 4 bases and J by 2 bases, 8 bases remained unmatched. The CDR3 here is CASSLGSGRNTYEQYF. CDR3 nucleotide sequence: TGCGCCAGCAGCCTAGGTAGCGGGAGGAACACCTACGAGCAGTACTTC.

This clone was observed once. The chain combines TRBV15 with TRBJ2-6, with TRBD1 matching 9 bases. V lost 3 bases to trimming and J lost 1 base; unmatched junction nucleotides: 16. Looked up from germline, CDR1 is LNHNV and CDR2 is YYDKDF (reference sequence). The CDR3 loop spans 21 amino acids. The CDR3 loop is CATSSNPGTGSSWSGANVLTF. The CDR3 bases are TGTGCCACCAGCAGTAACCCCGGGACAGGGTCTAGTTGGTCTGGGGCCAACGTCCTGACTTTC. The full variable domain, rest sourced from reference TRBV15 and TRBJ2-6, is DAMVIQNPRYQVTQFGKPVTLSCSQTLNHNVMYWYQQKSSQAPKLLFHYYDKDFNNEADTPDNFQSRRPNTSFCFLDIRSPGLGDTAMYLCATSSNPGTGSSWSGANVLTFGAGSRLTVL.

The J gene is TRBJ1-5, the V gene TRBV10-3; D call uncertain. V was clipped by 3 bases and J by 4 bases, with 10 bases between them. Germline CDR1 and CDR2: ENHRY and SYGVKD. The CDR3 covers 14 residues. CDR3 in amino acids: CAISDSKNNQPQHF. The DNA of the CDR3 is TGTGCCATCAGTGACTCTAAAAATAATCAGCCCCAGCATTTT.